The subject of this entry is one T cell receptor beta chain. Its target is unknown. This entry comes from a study of T cells in Graves' hyperthyroidism and ophthalmopathy. Study-wide results and limits: Stable hyperthyroidism and ophthalmopathy were separated using 13 V-J signatures.

The CDR3 loop spans 20 amino acids. The germline V gene encodes CDR1 ENHRY and CDR2 SYGVKD. V was pared by 10 bases and J by 0 bases, with 24 bases of the junction left unmatched. Amplification yielded TCR beta CDR3 regions, with RNA transcripts as the source. With the HTBI primer set, the TCR CDR3 went through a first round of RT-PCR. Each CDR3 protein is one row after TCRdb ran MiXCR on the multiplex PCR reads. Of over 500,000 distinct CDR3 sequences in the sample, 35% to 50% were seen once. The diagnoses drew upon clinical symptoms, serum thyroxine and TRAb, thyroid ultrasound and orbital computed tomography.

Sequenced input: peripheral blood or thyroid tissue (not recorded which). This chain uses TRBV10-3 with TRBJ1-1; 9 nucleotides agree with TRBD1. The sequence derives from an adult woman with Graves' disease, either hyperthyroidism or ophthalmopathy (not recorded which). The CDR3 loop reads CATRQGVGTSSEQVNTEAFF. CDR3 bases: TGTGCCACCCGACAGGGGGTGGGTACGAGCAGTGAACAAGTGAACACTGAAGCTTTCTTT.